This T cell receptor beta chain came from a study of T-cell reconstitution after alpha-beta-depleted transplantation in children. Unique molecular identifiers were incorporated during preparation of the TCRbeta library. Each CDR3 protein is one row after TCRdb ran MiXCR on the PCR reads. The data show almost 500,000 distinct CDR3 sequences, around an eighth seen once. This clonotype was observed a few times. The CDR3 has 13 amino acids. Trimming left V 5 bases short and J 1 base short, with 6 bases between. Germline values: CDR1 SQVTM, CDR2 ANQGSEA. Sequencing was performed on PBMCs from the stem cell graft donor, taken from the stem cell graft. This TCR was sampled from a human donor who donated a stem cell graft to a child with combined immunodeficiency. V usage is TRBV29-1 and J usage is TRBJ2-6; D not certain. In DNA form, the CDR3 reads TGCAGCGTTCGTCAATCTGGGGCCAACGTCCTGACTTTC. Residues: CSVRQSGANVLTF.